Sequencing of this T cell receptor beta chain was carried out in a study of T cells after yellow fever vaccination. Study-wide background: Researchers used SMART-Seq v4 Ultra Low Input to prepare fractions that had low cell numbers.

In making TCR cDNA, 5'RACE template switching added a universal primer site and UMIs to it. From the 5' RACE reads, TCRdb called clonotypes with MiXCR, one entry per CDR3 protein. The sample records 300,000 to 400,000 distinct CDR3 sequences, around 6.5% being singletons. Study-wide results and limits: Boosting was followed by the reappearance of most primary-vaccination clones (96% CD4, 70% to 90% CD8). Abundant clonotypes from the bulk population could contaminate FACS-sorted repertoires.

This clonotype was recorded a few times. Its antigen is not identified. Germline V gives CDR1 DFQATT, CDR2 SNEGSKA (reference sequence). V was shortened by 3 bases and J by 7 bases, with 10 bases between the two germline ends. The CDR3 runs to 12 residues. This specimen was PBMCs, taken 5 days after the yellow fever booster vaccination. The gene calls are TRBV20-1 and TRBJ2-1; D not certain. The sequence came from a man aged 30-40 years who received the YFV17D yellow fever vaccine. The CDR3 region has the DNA TGCAGTGCTAGTTGGAGCCGGAATGAGCAGTTCTTC. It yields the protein CSASWSRNEQFF.